Listed below are T cell receptor beta chains from one sample, sequenced in a study of cytomegalovirus exposure and HLA in healthy donors. Some clones are missing from TCRdb's copy, which holds only in-frame ones; the method was immunoSEQ multiplex PCR. The sample includes 150,000 or so clones, approximately 80% of them seen just once. Sequenced: PBMCs. These receptors all come from a male donor in good health and CMV-seropositive. Both conserved end residues are part of each CDR3. A D gene is named only where the DNA matches it firmly. A row's size may be missing; if present it is once, few, many or a size class.

.	TRBV5-6	TRBJ2-5	.	TGTGCCAGCAGCTTACAGGGAAGCCAAGAGACCCAGTACTTC	CASSLQGSQETQYF
TRBD1	TRBV18	TRBJ2-7	.	TGTGCCAGCTCACCAGTGGGGCCGGGACAGGGGGTTTACGAGCAGTACTTC	CASSPVGPGQGVYEQYF
.	TRBV5-6	TRBJ1-1	.	TGTGCCAGCACCGCAACAGGGAGGGTACACCAAGCTTTCTTT	CASTATGRVHQAFF
.	TRBV5-1	TRBJ2-6	.	TGCGCCAGCAGCCCGGAGCAAGTTAGCTCTGGGGCCAACGGCCTGACTTTC	CASSPEQVSSGANGLTF
TRBD2	TRBV30	TRBJ2-1	few	TGTGCCTGGAACCGGGGCGGGGGGGCAGTCAATGAGCAGTTCTTC	CAWNRGGGAVNEQFF
TRBD2	TRBV6-1	TRBJ2-1	.	TGTGCCAGCAGTGAGCTAGCGGGAGCCCCTAATGAGCAGTTCTTC	CASSELAGAPNEQFF
TRBD2	TRBV6-4	TRBJ2-1	.	TGTGCCACCTCCGGGGGGATCTACAATGAGCAGTTCTTC	CATSGGIYNEQFF
TRBD2	TRBV7-3	TRBJ2-1	.	TGTGCCAGCAGCTTAGGGACTAGCCACAATGAGCAGTTCTTC	CASSLGTSHNEQFF
.	TRBV6-5	TRBJ1-4	.	TGTGCCAGCAGTTACTCCGGGGAAATATCTGAAAAACTGTTTTTT	CASSYSGEISEKLFF
TRBD2	TRBV4-1	TRBJ2-7	once	TGCGCCAGCAGCCCCCGGGGGGGGGCGGGGGAGCAGTACTTC	CASSPRGGAGEQYF
TRBD2	TRBV5-1	TRBJ2-3	once	TGCGCCAGCAGCTTGACTAGCGTCGGGGTAGATACGCAGTATTTT	CASSLTSVGVDTQYF
TRBD1	TRBV7-8	TRBJ1-2	.	TGTGCCAGCAGCCTCCGGGACAGCCACACCGCCGGGTATGGCTACACCTTC	CASSLRDSHTAGYGYTF
TRBD1	TRBV10-3	TRBJ1-1	few	TGTGCCATCAGTGAGCCGACAGGGTACACTGAAGCTTTCTTT	CAISEPTGYTEAFF
.	TRBV5-1	TRBJ1-1	.	TGCGCCAGCAGCTACAGGGATTCGAGCACTGAAGCTTTCTTT	CASSYRDSSTEAFF
.	TRBV18	TRBJ2-1	.	TGTGCCAGCTCACCTTCACCCGCCGGGGAGCAGTTCTTC	CASSPSPAGEQFF
TRBD1	TRBV5-4	TRBJ2-1	.	TGTGCCAGCAGCTTGGGGAGACAGGGAATCAATGAGCAGTTCTTC	CASSLGRQGINEQFF
.	TRBV11-3	TRBJ2-7	.	TGTGCCAGCAGCTTAGCGGGGGGCGACTACGAGCAGTACTTC	CASSLAGGDYEQYF
TRBD1	TRBV7-2	TRBJ2-3	.	TGTGCCAGCAGTCCAGGGGGCGTAACAGATACGCAGTATTTT	CASSPGGVTDTQYF
.	TRBV10-3	TRBJ2-7	once	TGTGCCATCAGTGAGTCGAAATTCACGAGCGAGCAGTACTTC	CAISESKFTSEQYF
.	TRBV18	TRBJ1-1	.	TGTGCCAGCTCACCACGGAGCGCTGAAGCTTTCTTT	CASSPRSAEAFF
.	TRBV7-9	TRBJ1-5	.	TGTGCCAGCAGCTTCGGGGGGGCGTTGCAGCCCCAGCATTTT	CASSFGGALQPQHF
.	TRBV6-1	TRBJ2-2	once	TGTGCCAGCAGTAAGCAAAACACCGGGGAGCTGTTTTTT	CASSKQNTGELFF
TRBD1	TRBV11-2	TRBJ2-2	.	TGTGCCAGCAGCCCCGGGACAGGGCTAACCGGGGAGCTGTTTTTT	CASSPGTGLTGELFF
.	TRBV19	TRBJ2-7	.	TGTGCCACCACAGACAGCCGAAACTACGAGCAGTACTTC	CATTDSRNYEQYF
TRBD1	TRBV5-1	TRBJ1-2	.	TGCGCCAGCAGGCCCGGACAGGGTGTCGGTGGCTACACCTTC	CASRPGQGVGGYTF
.	TRBV5-8	TRBJ1-1	.	TGTGCCAGCAAAACAGGTAGAGTTTTCTCGAACACTGAAGCTTTCTTT	CASKTGRVFSNTEAFF
.	TRBV5-1	TRBJ2-6	.	TGCGCCAGCAGGAGAGAAATCTCTGGGGCCAACGGCCTGACTTTC	CASRREISGANGLTF
.	TRBV7-2	TRBJ1-1	once	TGTGCCAGCTCGGAGGGGAGGAACACTGAAGCTTTCTTT	CASSEGRNTEAFF
.	TRBV28	TRBJ1-1	few	TGTGCCGTCACCCGACAGAACCTCCGAGCTTTCTTT	CAVTRQNLRAFF
.	TRBV28	TRBJ2-2	.	TGTGCCAGCAGCCCTTACGGGACAGCGGGCACCGGGGAGCTGTTTTTT	CASSPYGTAGTGELFF
.	TRBV29-1	TRBJ2-3	.	TGCAGCGTTGAAGCCTTAGCTACAGATACGCAGTATTTT	CSVEALATDTQYF
.	TRBV11-2	TRBJ2-5	.	TGTGCCAGCAGGCGTCAAGAGACCCAGTACTTC	CASRRQETQYF
.	TRBV7-6	TRBJ2-5	.	TGTGCCAGCAGCGAGAGGTCGGAGACCCAGTACTTC	CASSERSETQYF
.	TRBV2	TRBJ2-7	.	TGTGCCAGCAGTGAAGGACAGGGTAGCGGGGTCCCCTACGAGCAGTACTTC	CASSEGQGSGVPYEQYF
TRBD1	TRBV27	TRBJ1-1	.	TGTGCCAGCAGTTCCGAGGGAGGACAGGGGTTCACTGAAGCTTTCTTT	CASSSEGGQGFTEAFF
.	TRBV19	TRBJ1-1	few	TGTGCCAGTAGTATGTCACGGGGGGGCACTGAAGCTTTCTTT	CASSMSRGGTEAFF
TRBD2	TRBV7-9	TRBJ2-7	.	TGTGCCAGCAGACCTACTAGCGGGAGCCACGAGCAGTACTTC	CASRPTSGSHEQYF
.	TRBV19	TRBJ1-5	few	TGTGCCAGTAGTATAGGCAGGTTGGGCAATCAGCCCCAGCATTTT	CASSIGRLGNQPQHF
TRBD2	TRBV7-8	TRBJ2-1	.	TGTGCCAGCAGCCGGGGACTAGCGGGGATCCCCGGCAATGAGCAGTTCTTC	CASSRGLAGIPGNEQFF
.	TRBV21-1	TRBJ2-7	.	TGTGCCAGCAGCCCCCCAAGTCCGACTAGCACCTACGAGCAGTACTTC	CASSPPSPTSTYEQYF
.	TRBV21-1	TRBJ2-7	.	TGTGCCAGCAACGATCAAAAGTTCCTTAGCGATGGGTCCTACGAGCAGTACTTC	CASNDQKFLSDGSYEQYF
.	TRBV9	TRBJ2-2	.	TGTGCCAGCAGCGTAGGGAGCGGGTGGAACACCGGGGAGCTGTTTTTT	CASSVGSGWNTGELFF
.	TRBV30	TRBJ2-1	once	TGTGCCTGGAGTGGCTTCCCCGGGGACAATGAGCAGTTCTTC	CAWSGFPGDNEQFF
TRBD2	TRBV6-1	TRBJ2-1	many	TGTGCCAGCACCCCGACTAGCGGTTCCTACAATGAGCAGTTCTTC	CASTPTSGSYNEQFF
.	TRBV28	TRBJ1-5	.	TGTGCCAGCAGTTTATGGGAGCGGGCGGGCAATCAGCCCCAGCATTTT	CASSLWERAGNQPQHF
.	TRBV27	TRBJ1-1	.	TGTGCCAGCAGTGTGGGCTTTCCGCGAGATGAAGCTTTCTTT	CASSVGFPRDEAFF
TRBD2	TRBV5-1	TRBJ2-1	.	TGCGCCAGCAGCTTGACTAGCGGGGCATGGGGCAATGAGCAGTTCTTC	CASSLTSGAWGNEQFF
.	TRBV6-5	TRBJ1-1	once	TGTGCCAGCAGTTACGGGGAGGACACTGAAGCCTTCTTT	CASSYGEDTEAFF
.	TRBV4-1	TRBJ1-4	.	TGCGCCAGCAGCCAAGATCAATTCTGGGCCGCAACTAATGAAAAACTGTTTTTT	CASSQDQFWAATNEKLFF
.	TRBV19	TRBJ2-7	.	TGTGCCAGTAGTATAGATCTCAGAACAGGGAATTCCTACGAGCAGTACTTC	CASSIDLRTGNSYEQYF
.	TRBV2	TRBJ1-1	.	TGTGCCAGCAGTGATAGGTACAGGGCCTCTGAAGCTTTCTTT	CASSDRYRASEAFF
TRBD1	TRBV28	TRBJ2-2	.	TGTGCCAGCAGATCGACAGGGAATAGGCACACCGGGGAGCTGTTTTTT	CASRSTGNRHTGELFF
.	TRBV30	TRBJ1-5	.	TGTGCCTGGAGCGCGGATCTTATTCCCAATCAGCCCCAGCATTTT	CAWSADLIPNQPQHF
TRBD1	TRBV5-4	TRBJ2-7	.	TGTGCCAGCCAACGGGACAGGGAACTCTACGAGCAGTACTTC	CASQRDRELYEQYF
TRBD2	TRBV27	TRBJ2-3	.	TGTGCCAGCACCTTTAGCGGGAGTTTAGTAGATACGCAGTATTTT	CASTFSGSLVDTQYF
.	TRBV7-2	TRBJ2-5	.	TGTGCCAGCAGCTTAGGGGGCCCGGGAGAGACCCAGTACTTC	CASSLGGPGETQYF
.	TRBV19	TRBJ1-2	few	TGTGCCAGTAGTATTCATCCAGGGTCAGGCTACACCTTC	CASSIHPGSGYTF
TRBD2	TRBV7-9	TRBJ2-5	.	TGTGCCAGCAGCTCACCAGGACTAGCGGGAGGAGAGACCCAGTACTTC	CASSSPGLAGGETQYF